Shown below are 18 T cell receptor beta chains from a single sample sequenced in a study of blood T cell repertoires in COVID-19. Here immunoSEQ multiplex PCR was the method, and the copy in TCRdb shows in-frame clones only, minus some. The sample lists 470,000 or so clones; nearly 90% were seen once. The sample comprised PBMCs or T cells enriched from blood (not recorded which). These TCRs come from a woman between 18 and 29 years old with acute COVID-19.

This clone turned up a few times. In nucleotides, the CDR3 is TGCAGCGTTGGTGCGGGAGGCAACGAGCAGTTCTTC. It translates to CSVGAGGNEQFF. The rearrangement joins TRBV29-1 to TRBJ2-1; TRBD2 matches at 8 bases. Trimming cost V 4 bases and J 10 bases; bases outside gene matches: 6. Germline CDR1 and CDR2: SQVTM and ANQGSEA. There are 12 residues in the CDR3.

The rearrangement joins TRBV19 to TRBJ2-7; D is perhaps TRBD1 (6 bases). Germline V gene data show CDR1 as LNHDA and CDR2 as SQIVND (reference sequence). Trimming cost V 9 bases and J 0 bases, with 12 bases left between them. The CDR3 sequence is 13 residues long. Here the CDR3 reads CASGKTGSYEQYF. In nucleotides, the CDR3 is TGTGCCAGCGGAAAGACAGGCTCCTACGAGCAGTACTTC.

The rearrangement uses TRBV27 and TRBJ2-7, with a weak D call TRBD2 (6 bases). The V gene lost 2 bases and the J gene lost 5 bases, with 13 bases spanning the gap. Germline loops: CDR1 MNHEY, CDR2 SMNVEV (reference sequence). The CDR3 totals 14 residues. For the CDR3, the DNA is TGTGCCAGCAGTTTAGGAGGGGCTATCAACGAGCAGTACTTC. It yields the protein CASSLGGAINEQYF.

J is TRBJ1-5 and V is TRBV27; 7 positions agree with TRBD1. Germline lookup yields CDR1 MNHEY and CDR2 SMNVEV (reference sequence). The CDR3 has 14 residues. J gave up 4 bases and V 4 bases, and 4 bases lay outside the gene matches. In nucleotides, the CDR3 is TGTGCCAGCAGTTCCCGGACAGGAAATCAGCCCCAGCATTTT. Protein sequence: CASSSRTGNQPQHF.

The CDR3 DNA is TGCAGCGTCGGCAGGGGTGGCAGCAATCAGCCCCAGCATTTT. It codes for CSVGRGGSNQPQHF. The V call is TRBV29-1, the J call TRBJ1-5, with a possible D match to TRBD1 (6 bases). The V gene's germline CDR1 is SQVTM and CDR2 ANQGSEA. V was clipped by 6 bases and J by 1 base, with 13 bases between them. CDR3 length equals 14 residues.

In nucleotides, the CDR3 is TGTGCCAGCAGTGAGCCACAGGTCCGGTTCCCCTACGAGCAGTACTTC. Translated: CASSEPQVRFPYEQYF. The V call is TRBV6-1, the J call TRBJ2-7; possibly TRBD1 for D (5 bases). Germline V gives CDR1 MNHNS, CDR2 SASEGT. V shed 3 bases and J shed 2 bases, with 17 bases lying between them. The CDR3 totals 16 residues.

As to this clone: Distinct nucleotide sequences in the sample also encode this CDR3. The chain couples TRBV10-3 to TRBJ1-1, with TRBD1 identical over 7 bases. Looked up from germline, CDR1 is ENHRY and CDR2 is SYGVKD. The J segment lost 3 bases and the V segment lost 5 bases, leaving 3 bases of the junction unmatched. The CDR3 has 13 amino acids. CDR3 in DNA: TGTGCCATCAGTAGACAGGGTGACACTGAAGCTTTCTTT. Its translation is CAISRQGDTEAFF.

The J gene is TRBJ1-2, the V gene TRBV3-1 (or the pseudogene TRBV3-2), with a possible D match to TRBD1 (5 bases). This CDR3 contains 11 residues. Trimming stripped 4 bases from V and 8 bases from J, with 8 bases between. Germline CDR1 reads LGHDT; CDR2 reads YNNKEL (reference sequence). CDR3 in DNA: TGTGCCAGCAGCCGGGGGGAAGGCTACACCTTC. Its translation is CASSRGEGYTF.

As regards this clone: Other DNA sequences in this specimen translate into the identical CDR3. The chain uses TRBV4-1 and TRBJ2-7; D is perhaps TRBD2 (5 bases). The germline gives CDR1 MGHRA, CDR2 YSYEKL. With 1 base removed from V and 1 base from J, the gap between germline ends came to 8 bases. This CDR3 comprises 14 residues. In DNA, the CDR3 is TGCGCCAGCAGCCAAGGTGAGGGATCCTACGAGCAGTACTTC. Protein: CASSQGEGSYEQYF.

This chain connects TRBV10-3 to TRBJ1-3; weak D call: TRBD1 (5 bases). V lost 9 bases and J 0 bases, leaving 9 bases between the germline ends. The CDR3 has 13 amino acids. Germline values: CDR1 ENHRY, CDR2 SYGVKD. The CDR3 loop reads CAIKTASGNTIYF. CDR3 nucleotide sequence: TGTGCCATTAAGACAGCCTCTGGAAACACCATATATTTT.

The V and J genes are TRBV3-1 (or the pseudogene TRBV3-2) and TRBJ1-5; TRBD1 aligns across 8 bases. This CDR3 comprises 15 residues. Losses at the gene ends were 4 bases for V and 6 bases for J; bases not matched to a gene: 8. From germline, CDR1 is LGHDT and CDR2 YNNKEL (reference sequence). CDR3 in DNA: TGTGCCAGCAGCCCGTCAGGGGGCGAGTTTCAGCCCCAGCATTTT. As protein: CASSPSGGEFQPQHF.

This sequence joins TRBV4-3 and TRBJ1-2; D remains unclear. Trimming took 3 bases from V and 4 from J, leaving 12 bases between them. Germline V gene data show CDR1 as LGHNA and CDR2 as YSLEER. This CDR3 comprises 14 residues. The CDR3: CASSHSERVYGYTF. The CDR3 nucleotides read TGCGCCAGCAGCCATTCGGAGAGGGTCTATGGCTACACCTTC.

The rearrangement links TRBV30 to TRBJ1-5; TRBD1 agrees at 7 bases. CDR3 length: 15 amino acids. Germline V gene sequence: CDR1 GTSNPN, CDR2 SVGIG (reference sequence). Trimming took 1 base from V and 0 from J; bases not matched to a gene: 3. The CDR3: CAWSEGAYSNQPQHF. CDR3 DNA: TGTGCCTGGAGTGAGGGGGCGTATAGCAATCAGCCCCAGCATTTT.

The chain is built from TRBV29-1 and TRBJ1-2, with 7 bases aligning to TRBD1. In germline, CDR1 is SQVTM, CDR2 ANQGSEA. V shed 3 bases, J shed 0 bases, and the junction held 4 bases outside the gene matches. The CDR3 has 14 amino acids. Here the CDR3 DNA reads TGCAGCGTTGACGACAGGGCCGCTAACTATGGCTACACCTTC. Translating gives CSVDDRAANYGYTF.

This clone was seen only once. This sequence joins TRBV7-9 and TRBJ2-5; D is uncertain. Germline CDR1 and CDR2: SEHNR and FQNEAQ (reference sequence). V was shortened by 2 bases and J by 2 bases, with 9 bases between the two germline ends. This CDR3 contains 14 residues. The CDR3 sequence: CASSLLASQETQYF. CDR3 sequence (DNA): TGTGCCAGCAGCTTATTGGCCAGTCAAGAGACCCAGTACTTC.

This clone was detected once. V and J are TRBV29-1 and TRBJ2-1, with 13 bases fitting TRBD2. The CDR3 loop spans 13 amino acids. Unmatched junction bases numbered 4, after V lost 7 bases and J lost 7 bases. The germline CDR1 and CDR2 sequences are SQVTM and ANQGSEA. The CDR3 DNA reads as TGCAGCGGGGGGACTAGCGGGACTAATGAGCAGTTCTTC. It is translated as CSGGTSGTNEQFF.

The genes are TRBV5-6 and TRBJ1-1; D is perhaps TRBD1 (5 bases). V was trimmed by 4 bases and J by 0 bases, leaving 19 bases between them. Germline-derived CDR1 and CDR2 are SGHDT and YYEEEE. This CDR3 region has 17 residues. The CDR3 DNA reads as TGTGCCAGCAGCCCCCTGCGGCAGGGCCTACTGAACACTGAAGCTTTCTTT. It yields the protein CASSPLRQGLLNTEAFF. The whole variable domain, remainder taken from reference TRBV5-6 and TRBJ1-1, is DAGVTQSPTHLIKTRGQQVTLRCSPKSGHDTVSWYQQALGQGPQFIFQYYEEEERQRGNFPDRFSGHQFPNYSSELNVNALLLGDSALYLCASSPLRQGLLNTEAFFGQGTRLTVV.

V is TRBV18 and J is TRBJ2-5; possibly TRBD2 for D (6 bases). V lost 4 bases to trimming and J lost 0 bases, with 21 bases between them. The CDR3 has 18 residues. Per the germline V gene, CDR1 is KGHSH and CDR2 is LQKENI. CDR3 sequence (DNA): TGTGCCAGCTCACGGGGCGGTTCACGGGGGACGAACCAAGAGACCCAGTACTTC. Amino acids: CASSRGGSRGTNQETQYF.